This T cell receptor (beta chain) was profiled in a study of T cell repertoires in cytomegalovirus infection. Study-wide background: Public TCR beta signatures were indicative of both CMV infection and a matching HLA type. The study, taken as a whole, reports: Carriers of CMV and the relevant HLA type were discriminated by public TCR beta frequency. HLA-C-restricted CMV clonotypes gave the most frequent clonotype in two of eight donors.

On this clonotype: As yet, its antigen is unknown.

The CDR3 sequence is 11 residues long. Germline CDR1 and CDR2: LNHDA and SQIVND (reference sequence). The V end lost 4 bases, the J end lost 8 bases, and 8 bases lay between the germline ends. TCRdb re-called the reads through MiXCR, storing one row per CDR3 protein. The sample carries around 200,000 distinct CDR3 sequences, 15% to 20% recorded once. The V gene is TRBV19, the J gene TRBJ1-1; D call uncertain. This clonotype was obtained from a human donor in good health (CMV status not recorded). Some clones in this sample may be carry-over from other donors' samples. Specimen: CD8+ T cells from PBMCs. CDR3 DNA sequence: TGTGCCAGTAGTACCTCATGGGAAGCTTTCTTT. The encoded protein is CASSTSWEAFF.